The rows below give T cell receptor beta chains drawn from one sample of a study of blood T cell repertoires in COVID-19. The method was immunoSEQ multiplex PCR; TCRdb's version includes in-frame clones alone and lacks a portion of them. Of 250,000 to 350,000 clones in the sample, roughly 87% were seen once. Sequencing used peripheral blood. The source of these receptors is a woman aged 50 to 60 who had recovered from COVID-19. Both conserved end residues are part of each CDR3. Each record gives: clone size, D gene, CDR3 length, J gene, V gene, CDR3 protein, CDR3 DNA. D genes are given only for firm matches. For some rows the clone size is stated as once, few or many, or as a class when expanded; others skip it.

.	TRBD1	18	TRBJ1-6	TRBV7-9	CASSYSPPGTAYNSPLHF	TGTGCCAGCAGCTACTCCCCACCCGGGACAGCTTATAATTCACCCCTCCACTTT
.	TRBD2	16	TRBJ2-1	TRBV4-3	CASSQDTSGRVNEQFF	TGCGCCAGCAGCCAAGATACTAGCGGGAGGGTGAATGAGCAGTTCTTC
.	TRBD2	15	TRBJ2-5	TRBV27	CASSLGGRAVGTQYF	TGTGCCAGCAGTTTGGGTGGGAGGGCCGTCGGGACCCAGTACTTC
.	TRBD2	15	TRBJ2-1	TRBV5-1	CASSWGTSGYNEQFF	TGCGCCAGCAGCTGGGGGACTAGCGGGTACAATGAGCAGTTCTTC
.	.	12	TRBJ2-3	TRBV6-2/TRBV6-3	CASSSTKGTQYF	TGTGCCAGCAGTTCGACTAAGGGTACGCAGTATTTT
.	.	17	TRBJ1-4	TRBV7-8	CASSLGGGSGRRGKLFF	TGTGCCAGCAGCTTAGGAGGAGGTTCGGGGAGGAGGGGAAAACTGTTTTTT
.	TRBD2	19	TRBJ2-3	TRBV11-3	CASSLGSVASGGITDTQYF	TGTGCCAGCAGCTTAGGGTCGGTTGCTAGCGGGGGCATCACAGATACGCAGTATTTT
.	TRBD1	14	TRBJ2-3	TRBV9	CASSPGQGLDTQYF	TGTGCCAGCAGCCCGGGACAGGGGCTAGATACGCAGTATTTT
.	TRBD1	15	TRBJ1-6	TRBV6-5	CASSYEGQGNSPLHF	TGTGCCAGCAGTTACGAAGGACAGGGGAATTCACCCCTCCACTTT
few	.	15	TRBJ1-3	TRBV7-2	CASSYNTGSGNTIYF	TGTGCCAGCAGCTACAATACAGGGTCTGGAAACACCATATATTTT
.	TRBD1	16	TRBJ1-1	TRBV5-1	CASSAGTGGPNTEAFF	TGCGCCAGCAGCGCCGGGACAGGGGGGCCGAACACTGAAGCTTTCTTT
.	.	12	TRBJ1-1	TRBV7-9	CASSLGTGSAFF	TGTGCCAGCAGCTTAGGTACGGGATCGGCTTTCTTT
.	TRBD1	16	TRBJ1-2	TRBV7-3	CASSSSPGQGISGYTF	TGTGCCAGCAGCTCTTCGCCGGGACAGGGGATTAGTGGCTACACCTTC
.	.	14	TRBJ1-2	TRBV4-3	CASSQDYRYNGYTF	TGCGCCAGCAGCCAAGATTACAGGTATAATGGCTACACCTTC
.	TRBD1	16	TRBJ1-2	TRBV6-5	CASSYSLDRGLHGYTF	TGTGCCAGCAGTTACTCGCTGGACAGGGGGCTTCATGGCTACACCTTC
.	.	13	TRBJ1-1	TRBV6-4	CASSSDMNTEAFF	TGTGCCAGCTCATCAGATATGAACACTGAAGCTTTCTTT
.	TRBD1	14	TRBJ2-5	TRBV2	CASSRQGAGETQYF	TGTGCCAGCAGTCGACAGGGGGCGGGAGAGACCCAGTACTTC
.	TRBD1	15	TRBJ1-4	TRBV27	CASSLRDSRNEKLFF	TGTGCCAGCAGCCTCCGGGACAGTCGGAATGAAAAACTGTTTTTT
.	.	14	TRBJ2-5	TRBV14	CASSQDLALRTQYF	TGTGCCAGCAGCCAAGATCTTGCGCTACGGACCCAGTACTTC
.	.	11	TRBJ2-5	TRBV30	CACRGQETQYF	TGTGCCTGTAGGGGACAAGAGACCCAGTACTTC
.	TRBD2	15	TRBJ2-5	TRBV13	CASSPREGLEETQYF	TGTGCCAGCAGCCCCCGGGAGGGGCTGGAAGAGACCCAGTACTTC
once	.	12	TRBJ2-7	TRBV30	CAWSVGGYEQYF	TGTGCCTGGAGTGTAGGGGGCTACGAGCAGTACTTC
.	.	16	TRBJ2-7	TRBV6-5	CASSYSPVARNYEQYF	TGTGCCAGCAGTTACTCCCCTGTGGCCCGCAACTACGAGCAGTACTTC
.	.	14	TRBJ2-2	TRBV7-9	CASSLVAISGELFF	TGTGCCAGCAGCTTAGTCGCGATCTCCGGGGAGCTGTTTTTT
.	.	16	TRBJ1-1	TRBV3-1/TRBV3-2	CASSQTGWQSNTEAFF	TGTGCCAGCAGCCAGACGGGGTGGCAGTCCAACACTGAAGCTTTCTTT
.	.	13	TRBJ2-3	TRBV18	CASSPPTSDTQYF	TGTGCCAGCTCACCTCCAACTAGCGATACGCAGTATTTT
.	TRBD2	14	TRBJ2-2	TRBV29-1	CSVTSGANTGELFF	TGCAGCGTTACTAGCGGAGCGAACACCGGGGAGCTGTTTTTT
once	.	13	TRBJ1-1	TRBV9	CASSEDTFGGAFF	TGTGCCAGCAGCGAAGATACCTTCGGGGGAGCTTTCTTT
.	.	15	TRBJ1-1	TRBV19	CASSIQGWGNTEAFF	TGTGCCAGTAGTATACAGGGTTGGGGGAACACTGAAGCTTTCTTT
.	.	12	TRBJ1-2	TRBV19	CASTFSGNGYTF	TGTGCCAGTACGTTTTCGGGGAACGGCTACACCTTC
.	TRBD2	20	TRBJ2-2	TRBV27	CASSSKFGLAGVANTGELFF	TGTGCCAGCAGTTCAAAATTCGGACTAGCGGGGGTTGCGAACACCGGGGAGCTGTTTTTT
.	.	13	TRBJ1-2	TRBV28	CASAWVQTYGYTF	TGTGCCAGCGCGTGGGTGCAGACTTATGGCTACACCTTC
.	TRBD1	16	TRBJ1-6	TRBV5-1	CASSAGQGLGNSPLHF	TGCGCCAGCAGCGCCGGACAGGGGTTGGGTAATTCACCCCTCCACTTT
.	TRBD1	14	TRBJ2-5	TRBV7-7	CASSADRFKETQYF	TGTGCTAGCAGCGCGGACAGGTTTAAAGAGACCCAGTACTTC
.	TRBD1	14	TRBJ2-5	TRBV5-5	CASSPRGNQETQYF	TGTGCCAGCAGCCCCAGGGGGAACCAAGAGACCCAGTACTTC
.	TRBD1	13	TRBJ2-7	TRBV10-2	CASSRGQGYEQYF	TGCGCCAGCAGCCGTGGACAGGGTTACGAGCAGTACTTC
once	.	19	TRBJ1-1	TRBV6-1	CASSEDFSKFRVRDTEAFF	TGTGCCAGCAGTGAAGATTTTTCAAAATTCAGGGTTAGGGACACTGAAGCTTTCTTT
.	.	14	TRBJ1-6	TRBV5-5	CASSWEGVYSPLHF	TGTGCCAGCAGCTGGGAGGGGGTATATTCACCCCTCCACTTT
.	TRBD1	14	TRBJ1-2	TRBV30	CALTGTGGSYGYTF	TGTGCCTTGACCGGGACAGGGGGTAGCTATGGCTACACCTTC
.	.	15	TRBJ1-1	TRBV5-1	CASSPVPQGNTEAFF	TGCGCCAGCAGCCCTGTCCCACAGGGGAACACTGAAGCTTTCTTT
.	.	12	TRBJ2-2	TRBV5-6	CASSLTVGELFF	TGTGCCAGCAGCTTAACGGTCGGGGAGCTGTTTTTT
once	TRBD1	15	TRBJ1-2	TRBV7-2	CASSFGTGSGYGYTF	TGTGCCAGCAGCTTCGGGACAGGCTCAGGCTATGGCTACACCTTC
.	.	11	TRBJ2-2	TRBV20-1	CSAPMLGELFF	TGCAGTGCCCCTATGCTCGGGGAGCTGTTTTTT
.	.	14	TRBJ1-5	TRBV6-5	CAVRGSGRNQPQHF	TGTGCCGTTCGGGGGTCGGGTCGCAATCAGCCCCAGCATTTT
once	.	14	TRBJ1-4	TRBV5-1	CASSFGGLREKLFF	TGCGCCAGCAGCTTTGGGGGACTAAGGGAAAAACTGTTTTTT
.	.	13	TRBJ1-6	TRBV30	CAWGLGANSPLHF	TGTGCCTGGGGGCTGGGGGCAAATTCACCCCTCCACTTT